This T cell receptor (beta chain) was identified in a study of CD8+CD57+ T cells in acquired aplastic anemia. Study as a whole: Mean DNA quantity obtained from sorted CD4+ and CD8+ cells was 3 to 4 ug.

For this clonotype: Antigen: not known.

Genomic DNA served as template for TCR beta VDJ and CDR3 profiling. TCRdb ran MiXCR on the reads and lists one entry per CDR3 protein. The profile covers roughly 170,000 distinct CDR3 sequences, with 60% to 70% appearing a single time and under 60% taken by the ten largest. Germline V gene sequence: CDR1 SEHNR, CDR2 FQNEAQ (reference sequence). Trimming pared 3 bases from V and 0 bases from J, leaving 8 bases between. CDR3 length: 14 amino acids. Study results and caveats: Controls did not differ significantly from patients in CD8+ Simpson's diversity.

The V gene is TRBV7-9, the J gene TRBJ1-1, with a possible D match to TRBD1 (5 bases). Specimen: sorted CD4+, CD8+, or CD8+CD57+ T cells (not recorded which) from PBMCs. This receptor was identified in a human donor in good health. The CDR3 region is CASSFGTMNTEAFF. The CDR3 DNA is TGTGCCAGCAGCTTTGGGACCATGAACACTGAAGCTTTCTTT.